This TCR beta chain is drawn from a study of T cells in women clearing cervical HPV infection. About this clone itself: The read gets to within 3 residues of the CDR3 end, and the germline J gene fills in the rest.

Germline V CDR1 and CDR2: ENHRY, SYGVKD. Trimming stripped 8 bases from V and 1 base from J, with 16 bases between. This CDR3 is built from 15 residues. Repertoires were generated with immunoSEQ multiplex PCR, while TCRdb's copy carries only in-frame clones and drops some. Its table lists tens of thousands of clones. Sequenced material: blood buffy coat. The chain has TRBV10-3 and TRBJ2-3, with D unresolved. The TCR comes from a woman between 18 and 69 years old with a cervical HPV16 infection that either progressed to CIN3+ or cleared (not recorded which). The chain's CDR3 is CAIRSRGTRTDTQYF. The sequenced part of the CDR3 DNA is TGTGCCATCCGATCCCGAGGTACCCGCACAGATACG.